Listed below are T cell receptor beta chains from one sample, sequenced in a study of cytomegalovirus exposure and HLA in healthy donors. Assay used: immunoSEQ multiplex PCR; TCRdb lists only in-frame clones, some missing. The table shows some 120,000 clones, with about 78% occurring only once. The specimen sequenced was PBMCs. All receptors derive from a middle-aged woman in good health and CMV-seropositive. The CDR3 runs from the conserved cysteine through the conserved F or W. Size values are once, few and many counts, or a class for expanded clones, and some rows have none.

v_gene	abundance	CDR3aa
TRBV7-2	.	CASADSGFKYF
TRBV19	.	CASSRPRTANYGYTF
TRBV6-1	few	CASTPQGVNEKLFF
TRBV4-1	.	CASSQRGQGLDEAFF
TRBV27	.	CASSARQDHYNEQFF
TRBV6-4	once	CASSEWGQEFHEQFF
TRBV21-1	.	CASSRSGQANYGYTF
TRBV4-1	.	CASSQPPGLRADNEQFF
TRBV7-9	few	CASSLARGLGEQYF
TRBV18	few	CASSPETGEYEQFF